This T cell receptor beta chain was retrieved from a study of T-cell reconstitution after alpha-beta-depleted transplantation in children. Study findings and constraints: At around two months after transplant, the alpha-beta T cells were reportedly derived from several hundred expanded clones that came from non-depleted graft cells.

During its preparation, the TCRbeta library received unique molecular identifiers. TCRdb independently ran MiXCR on the PCR reads; one entry per CDR3 protein. The table includes fewer than 450,000 distinct CDR3 sequences, 16% detected once. This clonotype was picked up a small number of times. What it binds is not known. The receptor's source is a male patient aged 2 to 10 who had a stem cell transplant for acute lymphoblastic leukemia, so the T cells may come from the graft donor. Sequencing was performed on PBMCs, mostly from graft donor cells, taken 360 days after TCRalphabeta/CD19-depleted stem cell transplant.

CDR3 coding DNA: TGTGCCAGCAGCAAACTGCAACAGCGGGAAGAGACCCAGTACTTC. Translation: CASSKLQQREETQYF. This rearrangement joins TRBV21-1 to TRBJ2-5; TRBD2, the D gene given by the table, was not confirmed from the DNA. TRBV21-1 is a pseudogene locus. CDR3 size: 15 residues.